This T cell receptor (beta chain) was identified during a study of shared clonotypes between healthy human individuals. Study-level background: Per donor, three plates held CD4 naive cells, three held CD4 memory, two held CD8 naive and one held CD8 memory.

Germline V gives CDR1 SGHRS, CDR2 YFSETQ. The V segment lost 4 bases and the J segment 9 bases; nucleotides outside the gene matches: 3. There are 12 residues in the CDR3. Donors were healthy HIV-negative adults without recent acute infections or vaccinations. Adults of Caucasian background living in Nashville, Tennessee made up all donors. Running of the assay took place at deep level. Using immunoSEQ multiplex PCR, the repertoire was profiled, and TCRdb retains in-frame clones only, with some absent. The sample includes about 95,000 clones, around 67% of them seen just once. This clone occurred a few times.

Sequencing used memory CD8+ T cells sorted from blood. Noted subset: CD45RO+ cells pooled with CCR7-negative TemRA cells. The chain joins TRBV5-1 to TRBJ2-1; 8 bases agree with TRBD2. This clonotype originated in a man aged 30-40 years in good health. The CDR3 loop is CASSRSGTEQFF. DNA of the CDR3: TGCGCCAGCAGCCGTAGCGGGACTGAGCAGTTCTTC.